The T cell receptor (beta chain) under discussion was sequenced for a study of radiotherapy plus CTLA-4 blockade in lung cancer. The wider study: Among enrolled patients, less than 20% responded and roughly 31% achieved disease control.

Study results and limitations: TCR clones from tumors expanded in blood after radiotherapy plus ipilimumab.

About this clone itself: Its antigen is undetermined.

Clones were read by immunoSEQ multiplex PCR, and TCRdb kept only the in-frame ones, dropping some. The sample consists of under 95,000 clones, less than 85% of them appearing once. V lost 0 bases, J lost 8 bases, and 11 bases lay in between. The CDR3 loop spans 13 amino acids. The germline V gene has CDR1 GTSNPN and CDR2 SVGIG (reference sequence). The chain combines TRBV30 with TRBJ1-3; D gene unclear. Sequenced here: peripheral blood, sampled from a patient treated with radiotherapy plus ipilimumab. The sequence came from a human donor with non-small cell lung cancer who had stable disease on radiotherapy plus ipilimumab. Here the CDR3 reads CAWSVGRVDTIYF. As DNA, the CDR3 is TGTGCCTGGAGTGTCGGCCGGGTGGACACCATATATTTT.